This T cell receptor beta chain was retrieved from a study of somatic mutations in cytotoxic T cells in rheumatoid arthritis. This table comes from immunoSEQ multiplex PCR, and its TCRdb copy is limited to in-frame clones, with some not included. The repertoire holds just over 30,000 clones, with approximately 85% as singletons. The germline V gene has CDR1 PRHDT and CDR2 FYEKMQ (reference sequence). The CDR3 covers 12 residues. The germline V and J ends were trimmed by 3 bases and 4 bases, with 6 bases remaining between them. Notes on the study in general: Within 8 of 65 patients, the single biggest CD8+ clone made up more than 20% of CD8+ cells.

By share, this clone ranks as medium-sized (0.01 to 0.1%). What it binds is unknown. The chain employs TRBV13 and TRBJ1-1; no firm D call. The clonotype originates from an adult with rheumatoid arthritis. Sequenced sample: CD8+ T cells sorted from blood. In DNA, the CDR3 is TGTGCCAGCAGCTTCCCAAGCACTGAAGCTTTCTTT. Translation gives CASSFPSTEAFF. Combining the CDR3 with reference TRBV13 and TRBJ1-1 gives the whole variable domain AAGVIQSPRHLIKEKRETATLKCYPIPRHDTVYWYQQGPGQDPQFLISFYEKMQSDKGSIPDRFSAQQFSDYHSELNMSSLELGDSALYFCASSFPSTEAFFGQGTRLTVV.